These T cell receptor beta chains were read from a single sample in a study of graft-versus-host responses after intestinal transplantation. Profiling relied on immunoSEQ multiplex PCR, and the TCRdb table lists in-frame clones only, not all of them. The repertoire consists of about 18,000 clones, with 65% to 90% occurring once and the leading ten covering approximately 3.8%. This specimen consisted of ileum tissue, obtained about 80 weeks after intestinal transplantation. All receptors come from a human patient who received an intestinal transplant, so some T cells may come from the graft donor. Each CDR3 is given with its conserved first and last residue. A D gene is named only where the DNA matches it firmly. Clone size is shown for a subset of rows, as once, few, many or a class of expanded clone.

d_call	j_call	clone_size	v_call	cdr3_nt	cdr3_aa
-	TRBJ2-7	-	TRBV11-2	TGTGCCAGCAGCTTAACCTGGTCCTACGAGCAGTACTTC	CASSLTWSYEQYF
-	TRBJ2-1	-	TRBV5-6	TGTGCCAGCAGCTCACAGGGGAGGGGGTTCTTC	CASSSQGRGFF
-	TRBJ2-5	-	TRBV4-1	TGCGCCAGCAGCCGCCTAGCCAGGGCAGAGACCCAGTACTTC	CASSRLARAETQYF
TRBD1	TRBJ2-2	-	TRBV5-1	TGCGCCAGCAGCAAATTAACAGGGGAGAACACCGGGGAGCTGTTTTTT	CASSKLTGENTGELFF
-	TRBJ1-1	-	TRBV6-6	TGTGCCAGCAGTTACTCTGGGGGTGAAGCTTTCTTT	CASSYSGGEAFF
-	TRBJ1-4	-	TRBV13	TGTGCCAGCAGCTCAACTGCAACTAATGAAAAACTGTTTTTT	CASSSTATNEKLFF
-	TRBJ2-7	-	TRBV9	TGTGCCAGCAGCGCCGCCGGTGGAGGGCGTTTTGTCTACGAGCAGTACTTC	CASSAAGGGRFVYEQYF
-	TRBJ2-1	-	TRBV7-3	TGTGCCAGCAGCTTAGTAGGAAATGAGCAGTTCTTC	CASSLVGNEQFF
-	TRBJ1-6	-	TRBV2	TGTGCCAGCAGGGAGACAGGACGGCCTTCACCCCTCCACTTT	CASRETGRPSPLHF
TRBD1	TRBJ2-6	-	TRBV18	TGTGCCAGCTGGACAGGGGGCGGTCTCTCTGGGGCCAACGTCCTGACTTTC	CASWTGGGLSGANVLTF
-	TRBJ2-3	-	TRBV29-1	TGCAGCGTCGGCGGTAGCACAGATACGCAGTATTTT	CSVGGSTDTQYF
-	TRBJ1-2	-	TRBV20-1	TGCAGTGCCGAAGGACTCGGTGGCTACACCTTC	CSAEGLGGYTF
-	TRBJ1-3	-	TRBV30	TGTGCCCTAGGGAGGTCTTCTTCGAACTCTGGAAACACCATATATTTT	CALGRSSSNSGNTIYF
TRBD1	TRBJ1-1	-	TRBV7-6	TGTGCCAGCAGCTTAATTAGACAGGGGAACACTGAAGCTTTCTTT	CASSLIRQGNTEAFF
-	TRBJ1-3	-	TRBV11-2	TGTGCCAGCAGCTTAAACTCGGTGCGGCCATACTCTGGAAACACCATATATTTT	CASSLNSVRPYSGNTIYF
-	TRBJ1-2	-	TRBV6-6	TGTGCCAGCAGTTACTCGGCGGGGGCCCCGGGCTACACCTTC	CASSYSAGAPGYTF
-	TRBJ1-3	-	TRBV18	TGTGCCAGCTCACCACCCCCCCTAGGATTTGGAAACACCATATATTTT	CASSPPPLGFGNTIYF
-	TRBJ2-5	-	TRBV7-3	TGTGCCAGCTTAGAGACCCAGTACTTC	CASLETQYF
TRBD2	TRBJ2-7	-	TRBV7-2	TGTGCCAGCAGCTTAGGCGGGGGGGCATACGAGCAGTACTTC	CASSLGGGAYEQYF
-	TRBJ1-2	-	TRBV19	TGTGCCAGTATGCGCTTCAGCTATGGCTACACCTTC	CASMRFSYGYTF
TRBD1	TRBJ1-3	-	TRBV28	TGTGCCAGCAGTTTATCCATCGGACAGGGTAATGCCATACATTTT	CASSLSIGQGNAIHF
TRBD1	TRBJ2-7	-	TRBV19	TGTGCCAGTAGTCGATTGGGGACAGAAACCTACGAGCAGTACTTC	CASSRLGTETYEQYF
-	TRBJ2-7	-	TRBV5-4	TGTGCCAGCAGCTTATGGGAGATGAGCTCCTACGAGCAGTACTTC	CASSLWEMSSYEQYF
-	TRBJ2-1	-	TRBV9	TGTGCCAGCAGCGGGGTAGGAGGTGATGAGCAGTTCTTC	CASSGVGGDEQFF
TRBD2	TRBJ2-7	few	TRBV5-1	TGCGCCAGCAGCTTGGGGCTAGCGGGGGTATACGAGCAGTACTTC	CASSLGLAGVYEQYF
-	TRBJ1-1	-	TRBV5-4	TGTGCCAGCAGCCCTGGTGGGTATGCGAACACTGAAGCTTTCTTT	CASSPGGYANTEAFF
-	TRBJ1-5	once	TRBV6-5	TGTGCCAGCAGAGAAGAAATGTACCAGCCCCAGCATTTT	CASREEMYQPQHF
TRBD1	TRBJ2-7	-	TRBV7-9	TGTGCCAGCAGCTCCAGGGGGCAAGTAGACGAGCAGTACTTC	CASSSRGQVDEQYF
-	TRBJ2-7	-	TRBV21-1	TGTGCCAGCAGCAAAAGGACGAGGGACGCCCCACGCGAGCAGTACTTC	CASSKRTRDAPREQYF
-	TRBJ1-1	-	TRBV20-1	TGCAGTGCTAACGGGAACACTGAAGCTTTCTTT	CSANGNTEAFF
TRBD2	TRBJ2-5	-	TRBV5-4	TGTGCCAGCAGCTTAGGCGGGGGGGGTCAAGAGACCCAGTACTTC	CASSLGGGGQETQYF
-	TRBJ1-5	few	TRBV4-1	TGCGCCAGCAGCCAAGGGCTGGGGGCGGCGGGGAAGGGTCAGCCCCAGCATTTT	CASSQGLGAAGKGQPQHF
-	TRBJ2-5	few	TRBV11-2	TGTGCCAGCAGCTTGGGGGGTAAAGAGACCCAGTACTTC	CASSLGGKETQYF
-	TRBJ1-2	-	TRBV29-1	TGCAGCGTTGGGCCCTATGGCTACACCTTC	CSVGPYGYTF
-	TRBJ2-3	-	TRBV5-4	TGTGCCAGCAGTGTGCCAGGGTCGGCAGATACGCAGTATTTT	CASSVPGSADTQYF
-	TRBJ1-2	-	TRBV2	TGTGCCAGCAGACTGACAGGAGCTAACTATGGCTACACCTTC	CASRLTGANYGYTF
TRBD2	TRBJ2-5	-	TRBV5-1	TGCGCCAGCAGACTAGCGTTAGGGGAGACCCAGTACTTC	CASRLALGETQYF
-	TRBJ1-1	few	TRBV5-7	TGTGCCAGCAGCTTGGTCCGGGGCGACAAGAGGCCTGAAGCTTTCTTT	CASSLVRGDKRPEAFF
-	TRBJ2-5	once	TRBV18	TGTGCCAGCTCACCCGGGTTCAGCGGAACCTTCCAAGAGACCCAGTACTTC	CASSPGFSGTFQETQYF
-	TRBJ2-5	-	TRBV21-1	TGTGCCAGCAGCAAAGAAGGAGGGGACGGTGAGACCCAGTACTTC	CASSKEGGDGETQYF
-	TRBJ1-5	-	TRBV6-6	TGTGCCAGCAGTCCGCAACCCGGGACCGTAAATCAGCCCCAGCATTTT	CASSPQPGTVNQPQHF
-	TRBJ1-2	-	TRBV9	TGTGCCAGCAGCGATTCAGGGGCTGGTGGCTACACCTTC	CASSDSGAGGYTF
-	TRBJ1-6	-	TRBV10-2	TGCGCCAGCAGTGAGACGGTTACCTATAATTCACCCCTCCACTTT	CASSETVTYNSPLHF
-	TRBJ2-1	-	TRBV11-2	TGTGCCAGCAGCCAAACCAGAGTCGGGTACAATGAGCAGTTCTTC	CASSQTRVGYNEQFF
-	TRBJ2-1	-	TRBV7-8	TGTGCCAGCAGCTTAGCTATGGGGACATACAATGAGCAGTTCTTC	CASSLAMGTYNEQFF
TRBD1	TRBJ2-2	-	TRBV10-3	TGTGCCATCGCTTACGGGACAGGGGTCGGGGAGCTGTTTTTT	CAIAYGTGVGELFF